This T cell receptor (beta chain) was identified during a study of T cell repertoires in cytomegalovirus infection. Study summary: Public TCR beta signature analysis indicated the presence of both CMV infection and matching HLA type. Study-level findings and limits: Summed frequency of public TCR beta families distinguished CMV carriers with the relevant HLA. Ex vivo responses were dominated by HLA-C-restricted CMV-specific TCR beta clonotypes.

TCRdb processed the reads anew with MiXCR; each CDR3 protein has one entry. This repertoire shows roughly 720,000 distinct CDR3 sequences, about 40% found once; its top ten account for under 3.5%. The CDR3 is 16 amino acids. The ends were cut back, 0 bases at V and 0 bases at J, with 10 bases in the middle. The germline gives CDR1 SGDLS, CDR2 YYNGEE. This clonotype was picked up a small number of times. As yet, its antigen is unknown. The sequencing sample was made of PBMCs. This TCR came from a human donor in good health (CMV status not recorded). Some clones in this sample may be carry-over from other donors' samples. V and J are TRBV9 and TRBJ2-1; D remains ambiguous. The CDR3: CASSVDGRSSYNEQFF. The CDR3 nucleotides read TGTGCCAGCAGCGTAGACGGCCGGAGCTCCTACAATGAGCAGTTCTTC.